Listed here is a single TCR beta chain. Its target is unknown. Looked up from germline, CDR1 is LGHDT and CDR2 is YNNKEL (reference sequence). With 4 bases removed from V and 1 base from J, the gap between germline ends came to 10 bases. This CDR3 region has 14 residues. The data were produced by immunoSEQ multiplex PCR, yet TCRdb's version contains in-frame clones alone and is incomplete. The repertoire has under 150,000 clones, roughly 92% of them found once; the top ten carry about a tenth. These data are taken from a study of T cell responses to AZD1222 COVID-19 vaccine. Study-level points and caveats: Epitopes outside B.1.351 and B.1.1.7 mutated regions reportedly drew nearly half of spike TCRs. White British ancestry dominated among donors, who included more females, and clonal diversity was possibly underestimated.

The starting material was peripheral blood, obtained 28 days after the second AZD1222 dose. This clonotype originated in an adult who received the AZD1222 COVID-19 vaccine. The gene calls are TRBV3-1 (or the pseudogene TRBV3-2) and TRBJ1-1; the D is unclear. In nucleotides, the CDR3 is TGTGCCAGCAGCCCGTCGCCCGCGAACACTGAAGCTTTCTTT. Translated, it gives CASSPSPANTEAFF.